The 22 T cell receptor beta chains in this list originate from one sample, sequenced in a study of cytomegalovirus exposure and HLA in healthy donors. It was with 60 Vbeta and 13 Jbeta primers that the PCR ran. Profiling relied on immunoSEQ multiplex PCR, and the TCRdb table lists in-frame clones only, not all of them. The table records 110,000 to 150,000 clones, more than 75% of them present only once. Sequenced: PBMCs. These receptors were collected from a female donor in good health and CMV-seronegative.

The chain is built from TRBV5-1 and TRBJ2-5, with D perhaps matching TRBD2 (5 bases). Germline CDR1 reads SGHRS; CDR2 reads YFSETQ. Deletions cut 4 bases from V and 4 bases from J, with 14 bases between. This CDR3 comprises 14 residues. DNA for the CDR3: TGCGCCAGCAGCCCTCGAGGTCGGGGAGAGACCCAGTACTTC. Its translation: CASSPRGRGETQYF.

This chain uses TRBV9 with TRBJ2-4, with a tentative D call TRBD2 (6 bases). Germline CDR1 is SGDLS and CDR2 is YYNGEE. The length of the CDR3 is 16 residues. Between the trimmed V and J ends, which lost 0 bases and 1 base, there was a span of 11 bases. CDR3 loop: CASSVGRAGAKNIQYF. The CDR3, as DNA: TGTGCCAGCAGCGTAGGGAGGGCCGGGGCCAAAAACATTCAGTACTTC.

V gene TRBV30 combines with J gene TRBJ2-7; D ambiguous. V was clipped by 2 bases and J by 0 bases, with 5 bases between them. CDR1 is GTSNPN, CDR2 SVGIG, per germline (reference sequence). This CDR3 region has 12 residues. CDR3: CAWSYSSYEQYF. For the CDR3, the DNA is TGTGCCTGGAGTTACTCCTCCTACGAGCAGTACTTC.

The chain combines TRBV15 with TRBJ1-5; D perhaps matches TRBD1 (6 bases). Per germline, CDR1 LNHNV and CDR2 YYDKDF (reference sequence). There are 17 residues in the CDR3. V lost 0 bases to trimming and J lost 4 bases, with 16 bases between them. CDR3 residues: CATSRDKLGHPNQPQHF. CDR3 nucleotides: TGTGCCACCAGCAGAGATAAATTGGGACATCCAAATCAGCCCCAGCATTTT.

This clone was counted a single time. This chain uses TRBV5-1 with TRBJ1-6, with D unresolved. V was clipped by 5 bases and J by 6 bases, with 9 bases between them. The germline gives CDR1 SGHRS, CDR2 YFSETQ. The CDR3 runs to 13 residues. The CDR3 DNA reads TGCGCCAGCAGATCGGAGAGTAATTCACCCCTCCACTTT. This gives the protein CASRSESNSPLHF.

This chain uses TRBV2 with TRBJ2-3; 8 bases match TRBD1. Trimming took 6 bases from V and 3 from J; bases not matched to a gene: 2. CDR3 length: 13 amino acids. Germline V gene lookup returns CDR1 SNHLY and CDR2 FYNNEI. CDR3 loop: CASRDRATDTQYF. DNA of the CDR3: TGTGCCAGCAGGGACAGGGCTACAGATACGCAGTATTTT.

This clone was counted many times. This rearrangement joins TRBV7-2 to TRBJ1-4; maybe TRBD1 (5 bases). Trimming took 7 bases from V and 10 from J, leaving 19 bases between them. This CDR3 comprises 14 residues. The germline V gene has CDR1 SGHTA and CDR2 FQGNSA. CDR3 sequence: CASTSGTPGGKLFF. In DNA, the CDR3 is TGTGCCAGCACCTCCGGGACCCCGGGAGGAAAACTGTTTTTT.

V is TRBV2 and J is TRBJ2-7; TRBD1 aligns across 7 bases. The ends lost 2 bases at V and 3 bases at J; junction bases unmatched: 7. CDR3 size: 15 residues. Germline assignment: CDR1 SNHLY and CDR2 FYNNEI. In DNA, the CDR3 is TGTGCCAGCAGTGAATCAAGGGGACAGAACTACGAGCAGTACTTC. It yields the protein CASSESRGQNYEQYF.

The chain couples TRBV7-9 to TRBJ2-7, with 8 positions matching TRBD1. The germline V gene encodes CDR1 SEHNR and CDR2 FQNEAQ (reference sequence). V trimming: 4 bases; J trimming: 4 bases; junction bases outside the gene matches: 12. The CDR3 length is 16 residues. DNA of the CDR3: TGTGCCAGCAGCTCCGAGGGCAGGGGGCCATTATACGAGCAGTACTTC. Its translation: CASSSEGRGPLYEQYF.

The chain is built from TRBV9 and TRBJ1-5; D remains unclear. Per germline, CDR1 SGDLS and CDR2 YYNGEE. Trimming removed 3 bases at V and 6 bases at J, with 10 bases between. CDR3 length: 13 amino acids. CDR3 protein: CASSAAPGQPQHF. The DNA for the CDR3 is TGTGCCAGCAGCGCCGCCCCAGGTCAGCCCCAGCATTTT.

V is TRBV4-3 and J is TRBJ1-6, with 7 positions matching TRBD1. CDR3 length equals 14 residues. The V and J ends lost 4 bases and 14 bases, in that order; junction bases with no gene match: 11. The germline CDR1 and CDR2 sequences are LGHNA and YSLEER. For the CDR3, the DNA is TGCGCCAGCAGCCGACTCGGACAGGCTTTTACCCTCCACTTT. It translates to CASSRLGQAFTLHF.

The chain uses TRBV7-9 and TRBJ1-1; weak D call: TRBD1 (5 bases). The CDR3 is 18 residues long. The germline CDR1 and CDR2 sequences are SEHNR and FQNEAQ (reference sequence). Between the trimmed V and J ends, which lost 5 bases and 5 bases, there was a span of 27 bases. In nucleotides, the CDR3 is TGTGCCAGCAGCCGAAGGGGAGGACCAGGTCCGGTAAATACTGAAGCTTTCTTT. Protein sequence: CASSRRGGPGPVNTEAFF.

The genes are TRBV28 and TRBJ2-3; the match to TRBD1 covers 9 bases. Trimming cost V 9 bases and J 2 bases; bases outside gene matches: 6. The germline V gene encodes CDR1 MDHEN and CDR2 SYDVKM. CDR3 size: 14 residues. This chain's CDR3 is CASCGTGPTDTQYF. The CDR3 DNA sequence: TGTGCCAGTTGCGGGACAGGGCCCACAGATACGCAGTATTTT.

In its sample, this clone was seen once. The chain couples TRBV7-6 to TRBJ1-1; D is uncertain. Germline assignment: CDR1 SGHVS and CDR2 FNYEAQ. Trimming shortened V by 2 bases and J by 1 base, and 8 bases separated the two germline ends. This CDR3 has 14 amino acids. CDR3 protein: CASSLQIQNTEAFF. The CDR3 DNA reads as TGTGCCAGCAGCTTACAAATCCAGAACACTGAAGCTTTCTTT. The entire variable domain, with the rest obtained from reference TRBV7-6 and TRBJ1-1, is as follows: GAGVSQSPRYKVTKRGQDVALRCDPISGHVSLYWYRQALGQGPEFLTYFNYEAQQDKSGLPNDRFSAERPEGSISTLTIQRTEQRDSAMYRCASSLQIQNTEAFFGQGTRLTVV.

The chain couples TRBV5-1 to TRBJ2-7, with 7 bases matching TRBD1. V gave up 4 bases and J gave up 6 bases; unmatched junction bases: 19. The germline CDR1 and CDR2 sequences are SGHRS and YFSETQ. The CDR3 length is 17 residues. CDR3 protein: CASSPGPGTAVSGEQYF. The CDR3, as DNA: TGCGCCAGCAGCCCCGGCCCGGGGACAGCCGTTTCGGGCGAGCAGTACTTC.

CDR3: CASSILTGRTEAFF. CDR3 nucleotides: TGTGCCAGTAGTATTTTGACAGGGAGGACTGAAGCTTTCTTT. The chain combines TRBV19 with TRBJ1-1; 7 bases map to TRBD1. Germline CDR1 is LNHDA and CDR2 is SQIVND (reference sequence). The V segment lost 3 bases and the J segment 5 bases; nucleotides outside the gene matches: 6. This CDR3 spans 14 amino acids.

The chain combines TRBV27 with TRBJ2-7, with D unclear. The V gene lost 4 bases and the J gene lost 0 bases, with 7 bases spanning the gap. The CDR3 spans 13 residues. Germline loops: CDR1 MNHEY, CDR2 SMNVEV (reference sequence). The CDR3 is CASSSRSSYEQYF. The CDR3 nucleotides are TGTGCCAGCAGTTCCCGGAGCTCCTACGAGCAGTACTTC.

The CDR3 DNA reads as TGTGCCAGCAGCTTAGGGATTCCGGGACAGGGATACGAGCAGTACTTC. Translated: CASSLGIPGQGYEQYF. This chain uses TRBV7-9 with TRBJ2-5; 9 nucleotides match TRBD1. The J call is uncertain, as TRBJ2-7 better fits the DNA end. This CDR3 comprises 16 residues. Looked up from germline, CDR1 is SEHNR and CDR2 is FQNEAQ (reference sequence).

The rearrangement uses TRBV25-1 and TRBJ1-1, with D possibly matching TRBD1 (6 bases). CDR1 MGHDK and CDR2 SYGVNS come from the germline V gene. The CDR3 covers 15 residues. With 3 bases removed from V and 7 bases from J, the gap between germline ends came to 18 bases. CDR3 in amino acids: CASSDDYGGPGEAFF. The CDR3 DNA reads as TGTGCCAGCAGTGATGACTACGGGGGGCCTGGTGAAGCTTTCTTT.

V gene TRBV19 combines with J gene TRBJ2-3; D unresolved. V shed 6 bases and J shed 10 bases, with 11 bases lying between them. CDR3 length equals 11 residues. CDR1 is LNHDA and CDR2 is SQIVND in the germline V gene (reference sequence). CDR3 in amino acids: CASSRYQAQYF. CDR3 sequence (DNA): TGTGCCAGTAGCAGATACCAAGCGCAGTATTTT.

The rearrangement links TRBV30 to TRBJ1-6, with TRBD1 identical over 9 bases. The ends lost 6 bases at V and 4 bases at J; junction bases unmatched: 7. This CDR3 is 15 amino acids long. Germline lookup yields CDR1 GTSNPN and CDR2 SVGIG (reference sequence). CDR3 sequence reads: CACRTGDVYNSPLHF. CDR3 DNA: TGTGCCTGCCGGACAGGGGACGTTTATAATTCACCCCTCCACTTT. The full variable domain, completed using reference TRBV30 and TRBJ1-6, is SQTIHQWPATLVQPVGSPLSLECTVEGTSNPNLYWYRQAAGRGLQLLFYSVGIGQISSEVPQNLSASRPQDRQFILSSKKLLLSDSGFYLCACRTGDVYNSPLHFGNGTRLTVT.

J is TRBJ1-2 and V is TRBV7-9; D possibly corresponds to TRBD1 (5 bases). Trimming cost V 4 bases and J 4 bases, with 19 bases left between them. CDR3 size: 16 residues. Germline CDR1 and CDR2: SEHNR and FQNEAQ (reference sequence). CDR3 in DNA: TGTGCCAGCAGCTCCTTCCGAGGGGAGGGTGGCTATGGCTACACCTTC. This encodes CASSSFRGEGGYGYTF.